These 28 T cell receptor beta chains came from one sample sequenced in a study of neurological immune-mediated disorders. MiXCR was run by TCRdb on the 5' RACE reads, yielding one entry per CDR3 protein. Among over 60,000 distinct CDR3 sequences listed, 4% to 6% were seen once. The specimen sequenced was PBMCs. These receptors were obtained from a woman in her 30s with multiple sclerosis.

This clonotype has more than one count but fewer than ten. The CDR3 nucleotides read TGCGCCAGCAGACAAGACAGTGGCCCCCAAGAGACCCAGTACTTC. It codes for CASRQDSGPQETQYF. The chain carries TRBV5-1 and TRBJ2-5, with TRBD1 as a possible D gene (5 bases). The V end was cut by 5 bases, the J end by 1 base, with 15 bases between. In germline, CDR1 is SGHRS, CDR2 YFSETQ. The CDR3 sequence is 15 residues long.

The sample holds many counts of this clonotype. The chain has TRBV2 and TRBJ1-2; D possibly corresponds to TRBD1 (5 bases). The CDR3 sequence is 15 residues long. Trimming cost V 2 bases and J 4 bases, with 14 bases left between them. CDR1 and CDR2 from the germline V gene are SNHLY and FYNNEI. The CDR3 DNA sequence: TGTGCCAGCAGTGAAAATTGGGGCAAGGCCTATGGCTACACCTTC. Protein sequence: CASSENWGKAYGYTF.

The table lists this clonotype with many counts. The rearrangement links TRBV7-6 to TRBJ2-7; D is unclear. The CDR3 consists of 14 residues. V was shortened by 5 bases and J by 6 bases, with 17 bases between the two germline ends. Germline V lookup: CDR1 SGHVS, CDR2 FNYEAQ. The CDR3 nucleotides are TGTGCCAGCAGCGCCTCTTTTGGGGTGGGCGAGCAGTACTTC. Its translation is CASSASFGVGEQYF.

The chain's CDR3 is CSVFLGTSGVYNEQFF. As DNA, the CDR3 is TGCAGCGTTTTCCTCGGGACTAGCGGGGTATACAATGAGCAGTTCTTC. The chain employs TRBV29-1 and TRBJ2-1, with TRBD2 matching 13 bases. This CDR3 is built from 16 residues. V shed 5 bases, J shed 4 bases, and the junction held 8 bases outside the gene matches. Germline values: CDR1 SQVTM, CDR2 ANQGSEA.

This clonotype has ten or more counts. The chain joins TRBV20-1 to TRBJ2-1, with 7 bases fitting TRBD1. J gave up 4 bases and V 0 bases, and 6 bases lay outside the gene matches. Germline loops: CDR1 DFQATT, CDR2 SNEGSKA (reference sequence). The CDR3 is made up of 15 amino acids. CDR3 bases: TGCAGTGCTAGAGATCAGGGGGTGGTATACAATGAGCAGTTCTTC. Translated, it gives CSARDQGVVYNEQFF.

This clonotype was found a few times. The chain uses TRBV2 and TRBJ1-1, with a possible D match to TRBD1 (6 bases). The V end lost 8 bases, the J end lost 2 bases, and 12 bases lay between the germline ends. Germline values: CDR1 SNHLY, CDR2 FYNNEI. CDR3 length equals 13 residues. CDR3 in amino acids: CASAATGNTEAFF. CDR3 DNA sequence: TGTGCCAGCGCTGCGACAGGCAACACTGAAGCTTTCTTT.

On this clonotype itself: A much larger clone sits a single nucleotide away, making a read error possible. The chain couples TRBV7-6 to TRBJ2-3; 9 nucleotides line up with TRBD2. CDR3 size: 14 residues. Germline-derived CDR1 and CDR2 are SGHVS and FNYEAQ. CDR3 bases: TGTACCAGCCGTGTTGGGCGGGGGGGCGATACGCAGTATTTT. Amino acids: CTSRVGRGGDTQYF.

This clonotype showed up many times. The chain employs TRBV20-1 and TRBJ2-2; D is perhaps TRBD1 or TRBD2 (5 bases each). This CDR3 spans 13 amino acids. CDR1 is DFQATT and CDR2 is SNEGSKA in the germline V gene (reference sequence). V dropped 6 bases and J dropped 4 bases, with 12 bases sitting between them. DNA for the CDR3: TGCAGTGCAATCAGGGAGACCACCGGGGAGCTGTTTTTT. Translated: CSAIRETTGELFF.

This clonotype was observed at least ten times. The V and J genes are TRBV7-9 and TRBJ2-1; D is uncertain. V was pared by 5 bases and J by 8 bases, with 10 bases between. The CDR3 is made up of 12 amino acids. Germline CDR1 reads SEHNR; CDR2 reads FQNEAQ (reference sequence). CDR3 sequence (DNA): TGTGCCAGCAGCGGTGCGGCTGATGAGCAGTTCTTC. Protein: CASSGAADEQFF.

On this clonotype: One base away lies a much larger clone, so this may be a sequencing read error. The J gene is TRBJ2-7, the V gene TRBV28, with a weak D call TRBD1 (5 bases). The germline V gene encodes CDR1 MDHEN and CDR2 SYDVKM. The V gene lost 10 bases and the J gene lost 3 bases, with 16 bases spanning the gap. The CDR3 consists of 13 residues. The CDR3 bases are TGTGCCATCCGTGACAGCCGCTACTACGAGCAGTACTTC. Its protein product is CAIRDSRYYEQYF. The full variable domain, its missing parts supplied by reference TRBV28 and TRBJ2-7, is DVKVTQSSRYLVKRTGEKVFLECVQDMDHENMFWYRQDPGLGLRLIYFSYDVKMKEKGDIPEGYSVSREKKERFSLILESASTNQTSMYLCAIRDSRYYEQYFGPGTRLTVT.

Ten or more counts support this clonotype. V is TRBV20-1 and J is TRBJ1-1; unclear D gene. This CDR3 contains 16 residues. The germline V and J ends were trimmed by 0 bases and 3 bases, with 17 bases remaining between them. The germline gives CDR1 DFQATT, CDR2 SNEGSKA (reference sequence). CDR3 bases: TGCAGTGCTAGAGATTCCGGACCCTCCGGGCACACTGAAGCTTTCTTT. Its translation: CSARDSGPSGHTEAFF.

This clonotype was seen repeatedly, ten times or more. The chain has TRBV5-1 and TRBJ1-1, with 8 positions matching TRBD1. CDR1 is SGHRS and CDR2 is YFSETQ in the germline V gene. The V gene end was trimmed by 0 bases and the J gene end by 4 bases; junction bases not matched to a gene: 11. This CDR3 has 17 amino acids. The CDR3 bases are TGCGCCAGCAGCTTGGATTTGGTCGGACAGGGTAGCACTGAAGCTTTCTTT. This codes for CASSLDLVGQGSTEAFF.

This clonotype has a count of ten or more. The rearrangement joins TRBV10-3 to TRBJ1-3; possible D gene TRBD1, 6 bases. V lost 3 bases and J 2 bases, leaving 8 bases between the germline ends. CDR1 is ENHRY, CDR2 SYGVKD, per germline. The CDR3 sequence is 14 residues long. The CDR3, as DNA: TGTGCCATCAGTGAACAGGGAACTGGAAACACCATATATTTT. Translating gives CAISEQGTGNTIYF.

The table lists this clonotype with a few counts. The chain uses TRBV2 and TRBJ2-5, with 7 bases fitting TRBD1. CDR1 SNHLY and CDR2 FYNNEI come from the germline V gene. The ends lost 6 bases at V and 5 bases at J; junction bases unmatched: 12. The CDR3 contains 15 residues. Here the CDR3 reads CASRAQGQLAETQYF. CDR3 DNA: TGTGCCAGCAGGGCCCAGGGACAGCTGGCGGAGACCCAGTACTTC.

This clonotype was seen ten or more times. This chain connects TRBV5-1 to TRBJ2-3; the match to TRBD1 covers 7 bases. The CDR3 extends over 16 amino acids. CDR1 and CDR2 from the germline V gene are SGHRS and YFSETQ. V lost 0 bases, J lost 2 bases, and 6 bases stayed unmatched. The DNA of the CDR3 is TGCGCCAGCAGCTTGGCAGGGACAGCGCCCACAGATACGCAGTATTTT. It specifies CASSLAGTAPTDTQYF.

This clonotype was picked up many times. This chain's CDR3 is CASSLPGRYGYTF. In DNA form, the CDR3 reads TGTGCCAGCAGCCTCCCGGGACGCTATGGCTACACCTTC. This chain links TRBV3-1 with TRBJ1-2, with TRBD1 as a possible D gene (5 bases). CDR1 and CDR2 (germline): LGHDT, YNNKEL (reference sequence). This CDR3 is built from 13 residues. Trimming removed 4 bases at V and 4 bases at J, with 10 bases between.

At least ten counts were recorded for this clonotype. The V call is TRBV7-2, the J call TRBJ2-3, with D maybe TRBD1 (6 bases). The germline V and J ends were trimmed by 5 bases and 1 base, with 13 bases remaining between them. The CDR3 extends over 15 amino acids. Germline assignment: CDR1 SGHTA and CDR2 FQGNSA. In DNA form, the CDR3 reads TGTGCCAGCAGCCTCACAGGGATTGGCACAGATACGCAGTATTTT. Translation: CASSLTGIGTDTQYF. The full variable domain, with the rest looked up from reference TRBV7-2 and TRBJ2-3, is GAGVSQSPSNKVTEKGKDVELRCDPISGHTALYWYRQSLGQGLEFLIYFQGNSAPDKSGLPSDRFSAERTGGSVSTLTIQRTQQEDSAVYLCASSLTGIGTDTQYFGPGTRLTVL.

For this clonotype: A read error may be the cause here, since a much bigger clone is one base away. The chain recombines TRBV10-3 with TRBJ1-6; D is uncertain. This CDR3 is built from 15 residues. CDR1 and CDR2 (germline): ENHRY, SYGVKD. V lost 3 bases and J lost 7, with 13 bases in between. CDR3 loop: CAISESSGKNSPLHF. In DNA form, the CDR3 reads TGTGCCATCAGTGAATCGTCGGGAAAGAATTCACCCCTCCACTTT.

This clonotype was detected many times. The chain recombines TRBV27 with TRBJ1-2; D is possibly TRBD1 (5 bases). The length of the CDR3 is 15 residues. Trimming removed 5 bases at V and 0 bases at J, with 13 bases between. Germline CDR1 and CDR2: MNHEY and SMNVEV (reference sequence). The CDR3 nucleotides are TGTGCCAGCAGTGGCCGGTTGGGGCCTAACTATGGCTACACCTTC. Its protein is CASSGRLGPNYGYTF.

This clonotype occurred many times. J is TRBJ2-7 and V is TRBV6-5, with D hard to call. Trimming took 5 bases from V and 3 from J, leaving 17 bases between them. CDR1 MNHEY and CDR2 SVGAGI come from the germline V gene. The CDR3 runs to 15 residues. The CDR3 protein is CASSPRVRPDYEQYF. The CDR3 DNA follows: TGTGCCAGCAGTCCACGGGTCAGACCCGACTACGAGCAGTACTTC.

In this sample, this clonotype turned up many times. The CDR3 region has the DNA TGCAGTGCTAGACAAAGGGGGCTCAGCTCACCCCTCCACTTT. Translation gives CSARQRGLSSPLHF. The J gene is TRBJ1-6, the V gene TRBV20-1; 7 bases match TRBD1. The CDR3 consists of 14 residues. The V segment lost 2 bases and the J segment 10 bases; nucleotides outside the gene matches: 8. Per the germline V gene, CDR1 is DFQATT and CDR2 is SNEGSKA (reference sequence).

This rearrangement joins TRBV27 to TRBJ2-7; TRBD2 matches 8 bases. Looked up from germline, CDR1 is MNHEY and CDR2 is SMNVEV (reference sequence). The CDR3 has 15 residues. Trimming at V came to 6 bases and at J to 2 bases, leaving 9 bases not matched to a gene. This CDR3 is CASSRREGGPYEQYF. The CDR3 DNA is TGTGCCAGCAGCCGACGGGAGGGAGGACCCTACGAGCAGTACTTC.

The table lists this clonotype with many counts. The chain employs TRBV10-3 and TRBJ2-7; D is uncertain. CDR3 length: 11 amino acids. Trimming took 8 bases from V and 4 from J, leaving 9 bases between them. Germline values: CDR1 ENHRY, CDR2 SYGVKD. CDR3 protein: CAIGPGYEQYF. The CDR3 DNA reads TGTGCCATCGGACCCGGGTACGAGCAGTACTTC.

Comment on this clonotype: This may stem from a read error, because a much larger clone lies one nucleotide away. This chain uses TRBV19 with TRBJ1-1; TRBD1 aligns across 8 bases. Germline CDR1 and CDR2: LNHDA and SQIVND (reference sequence). After removal of 7 bases from V and 4 bases from J, the junction contained 11 bases not matched to a gene. This CDR3 comprises 15 residues. The CDR3 region is CASTRTGTASTEAFF. Written as DNA, the CDR3 is TGTGCCAGTACCAGGACAGGGACCGCAAGCACTGAAGCTTTCTTT.

In its sample, this clonotype was seen many times. This sequence joins TRBV6-6 and TRBJ2-2; no reliable D call. This CDR3 region has 15 residues. Trimming took 6 bases from V and 3 from J, leaving 14 bases between them. Germline V gene lookup returns CDR1 MNHNY and CDR2 SVGAGI (reference sequence). Here the CDR3 reads CASSPDGSYTGELFF. The CDR3 coding sequence is TGTGCCAGCAGCCCTGATGGCAGCTACACCGGGGAGCTGTTTTTT.

This clonotype was seen repeatedly, ten times or more. This rearrangement joins TRBV3-1 to TRBJ1-2, with D unclear. Per germline, CDR1 LGHDT and CDR2 YNNKEL (reference sequence). CDR3 length: 15 residues. The V and J ends lost 2 bases and 8 bases respectively, with 18 bases between them. The CDR3: CASSQTKQGSKGYTF. CDR3 coding DNA: TGTGCCAGCAGCCAAACCAAACAAGGCAGCAAGGGCTACACCTTC. Supplemented by reference TRBV3-1 and TRBJ1-2, the full variable domain reads DTAVSQTPKYLVTQMGNDKSIKCEQNLGHDTMYWYKQDSKKFLKIMFSYNNKELIINETVPNRFSPKSPDKAHLNLHINSLELGDSAVYFCASSQTKQGSKGYTFGSGTRLTVV.

This clonotype has a count of ten or more. The chain links TRBV5-1 to TRBJ2-1; D unresolved. Trimming pared 1 base from V and 8 bases from J, leaving 7 bases between. Germline CDR1 and CDR2: SGHRS and YFSETQ. The CDR3 extends over 12 amino acids. In DNA form, the CDR3 reads TGCGCCAGCAGCTTGCAACAACATGAGCAGTTCTTC. Amino acids: CASSLQQHEQFF.

This clonotype was seen a handful of times. The chain employs TRBV5-1 and TRBJ1-5; the D is unclear. Trimming removed 4 bases at V and 6 bases at J, with 17 bases between. The germline V gene has CDR1 SGHRS and CDR2 YFSETQ. The CDR3 is made up of 15 amino acids. CDR3 DNA: TGCGCCAGCAGCCTGGGTTTTGGGGAGGGTCAGCCCCAGCATTTT. It yields the protein CASSLGFGEGQPQHF.